One TCR beta chain is described in this entry. The antigen is unknown. This record comes from a study of T cells after yellow fever vaccination. The study, taken as a whole, reports: Subsequent to the booster, the majority of primary-vaccination clones reappeared (roughly 95% CD4, approximately 90% CD8). Contaminants from the bulk population, in the form of abundant clonotypes, could be found in FACS-sorted repertoires. Of the clonotypes, a small share occurred in both CD4 and CD8 compartments.

TCR cDNA was made by 5'RACE template switching, adding a universal primer site and UMIs. TCRdb reprocessed the 5' RACE reads via MiXCR and lists one record per CDR3 protein. This table holds about 260,000 distinct CDR3 sequences, about 5.2% found once. The V and J ends lost 5 bases and 2 bases, in that order; junction bases with no gene match: 3. The CDR3 spans 16 residues. The germline gives CDR1 MNHEY, CDR2 SVGAGI. V and J are TRBV6-5 and TRBJ2-3; TRBD2 matches 14 bases. The receptor was derived from a man in his late teens or twenties who received the YFV17D yellow fever vaccine. This sample comprised CD4+ T cells sorted from PBMCs, obtained on the day of the yellow fever booster vaccination. CDR3 in DNA: TGTGCCAGCAGTCGACTAGCGGGGGGGGACACAGATACGCAGTATTTT. It codes for CASSRLAGGDTDTQYF.